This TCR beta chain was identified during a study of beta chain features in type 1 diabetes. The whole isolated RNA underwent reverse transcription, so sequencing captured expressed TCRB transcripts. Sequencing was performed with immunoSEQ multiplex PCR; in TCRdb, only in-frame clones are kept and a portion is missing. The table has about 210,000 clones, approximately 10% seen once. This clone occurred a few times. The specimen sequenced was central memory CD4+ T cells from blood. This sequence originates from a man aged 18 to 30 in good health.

The DNA for the CDR3 is TGCGCCAGCAGCTTGCCGGCCGTCGACTACGAGCAGTACTTC. Translation gives CASSLPAVDYEQYF. This chain uses TRBV5-1 with TRBJ2-7; D is unclear. CDR1 and CDR2 (germline): SGHRS, YFSETQ. V gave up 1 base and J gave up 3 bases, with 11 bases separating them. This CDR3 has 14 amino acids.